Shown below are 30 T cell receptor beta chains from a single sample sequenced in a study of cytomegalovirus exposure and HLA in healthy donors. 13 Jbeta primers and 60 Vbeta primers were used for the PCR. Profiled with immunoSEQ multiplex PCR; TCRdb holds only in-frame clones, not every one. This sample has approximately 100,000 clones, with about 81% found just once. The specimen was PBMCs. These receptors were taken from a woman aged 40 to 50 in good health and CMV-seropositive.

This chain uses TRBV5-5 with TRBJ2-5; D remains unclear. This CDR3 region has 14 residues. Germline V gene sequence: CDR1 SGHKS, CDR2 YYEKEE (reference sequence). Trimming shortened V by 1 base and J by 0 bases, and 7 bases separated the two germline ends. The CDR3 reads CASSLYRDQETQYF. The DNA of the CDR3 is TGTGCCAGCAGCTTGTATCGGGACCAAGAGACCCAGTACTTC. Looking up the rest from reference TRBV5-5 and TRBJ2-5 gives the full variable domain: DAGVTQSPTHLIKTRGQQVTLRCSPISGHKSVSWYQQVLGQGPQFIFQYYEKEERGRGNFPDRFSARQFPNYSSELNVNALLLGDSALYLCASSLYRDQETQYFGPGTRLLVL.

CDR3 DNA: TGTGCCAGCAGTGAAGAGGCGGGAGGGACCTACAATGAGCAGTTCTTC. This codes for CASSEEAGGTYNEQFF. The chain employs TRBV6-1 and TRBJ2-1; 9 bases are a match to TRBD2. With V trimmed by 1 base and J by 2 bases, 3 bases remained unmatched. Per the germline V gene, CDR1 is MNHNS and CDR2 is SASEGT. The CDR3 spans 16 residues.

The genes are TRBV27 and TRBJ2-2, with TRBD1 matching 8 bases. The CDR3 consists of 18 residues. CDR1 and CDR2 (germline): MNHEY, SMNVEV (reference sequence). V was pared by 0 bases and J by 3 bases, with 9 bases of the junction left unmatched. Here the CDR3 DNA reads TGTGCCAGCAGTTTATCTTCAACAGGGGGAGAGGACACCGGGGAGCTGTTTTTT. It specifies CASSLSSTGGEDTGELFF.

The chain combines TRBV19 with TRBJ1-2, with unresolved D. Trimming took 6 bases from V and 0 from J, leaving 20 bases between them. The V gene's germline CDR1 is LNHDA and CDR2 SQIVND (reference sequence). CDR3 size: 17 residues. CDR3 protein: CASSPRTTKTTNYGYTF. The CDR3 bases are TGTGCCAGTAGCCCCAGGACGACGAAGACTACTAACTATGGCTACACCTTC.

V is TRBV6-5 and J is TRBJ1-1; D is possibly TRBD1 (6 bases). Germline V gene sequence: CDR1 MNHEY, CDR2 SVGAGI. The CDR3 has 13 residues. The V and J ends lost 6 bases and 4 bases respectively, with 12 bases between them. CDR3 bases: TGTGCCAGCAGGAGACAGGTGGGCACTGAAGCTTTCTTT. Amino acids: CASRRQVGTEAFF.

The chain recombines TRBV11-3 with TRBJ2-6, with 8 bases lining up with TRBD1. V trimming: 3 bases; J trimming: 0 bases; junction bases outside the gene matches: 13. Germline V gives CDR1 SGHNT, CDR2 YENEEA. The CDR3 sequence is 20 residues long. CDR3 residues: CASSFSGTGKWSSGANVLTF. In DNA form, the CDR3 reads TGTGCCAGCAGCTTTTCCGGGACAGGAAAGTGGAGCTCTGGGGCCAACGTCCTGACTTTC.

The V and J genes are TRBV28 and TRBJ1-3; unclear D gene. The V end lost 7 bases, the J end lost 0 bases, and 10 bases lay between the germline ends. The CDR3 runs 14 residues. CDR1 and CDR2 (germline): MDHEN, SYDVKM. CDR3 protein: CASNAEYSGNTIYF. CDR3 DNA sequence: TGTGCCAGCAACGCGGAGTACTCTGGAAACACCATATATTTT.

J is TRBJ2-3 and V is TRBV29-1; 8 bases line up with TRBD2. The CDR3 consists of 13 residues. The V segment lost 3 bases and the J segment 2 bases; nucleotides outside the gene matches: 1. Germline loops: CDR1 SQVTM, CDR2 ANQGSEA. CDR3 sequence reads: CSVDGRATDTQYF. CDR3 sequence (DNA): TGCAGCGTTGACGGGAGGGCCACAGATACGCAGTATTTT.

V is TRBV6-1 and J is TRBJ2-1; no firm D call. V shed 5 bases and J shed 10 bases, with 12 bases lying between them. From germline, CDR1 is MNHNS and CDR2 SASEGT. This CDR3 has 12 amino acids. The CDR3 DNA reads TGTGCCAGCAGTCCCCGACTCGAGGAGCAGTTCTTC. Translated: CASSPRLEEQFF.

The V call is TRBV9, the J call TRBJ2-1; D unresolved. This CDR3 is 13 amino acids long. V was cut by 0 bases and J by 4 bases, with 5 bases left in between. Germline CDR1 SGDLS, CDR2 YYNGEE. The CDR3 sequence is CASSVDRYNEQFF. DNA for the CDR3: TGTGCCAGCAGCGTAGACAGATACAATGAGCAGTTCTTC.

V usage is TRBV28 and J usage is TRBJ2-2, with D unclear. This CDR3 has 12 residues. Germline V lookup: CDR1 MDHEN, CDR2 SYDVKM. Trimming removed 3 bases at V and 6 bases at J, with 5 bases between. CDR3 sequence: CASSLKPGELFF. The CDR3 DNA reads TGTGCCAGCAGTTTGAAGCCCGGGGAGCTGTTTTTT.

Details on this clone: This sample also contains other DNA sequences that code for the same CDR3. The genes are TRBV30 and TRBJ2-7; 7 bases are a match to TRBD1. This CDR3 spans 14 amino acids. After removal of 3 bases from V and 1 base from J, the junction contained 6 bases not matched to a gene. CDR1 is GTSNPN, CDR2 SVGIG, per germline (reference sequence). The CDR3 nucleotides read TGTGCCTGGAGGAAGACAGGGTCGTCCTACGAGCAGTACTTC. Residues: CAWRKTGSSYEQYF.

V gene TRBV5-6 combines with J gene TRBJ1-2; TRBD1 matches at 10 bases. In germline, CDR1 is SGHDT, CDR2 YYEEEE. This CDR3 comprises 18 residues. The trim removed 0 bases at V and 4 bases at J, leaving 12 bases unmatched. In DNA, the CDR3 is TGTGCCAGCAGCTTGGGCGGTGCGACAGGGGGCCTTTTCTATGGCTACACCTTC. It yields the protein CASSLGGATGGLFYGYTF.

The chain combines TRBV19 with TRBJ2-7, with 13 positions matching TRBD2. J was trimmed by 2 bases and V by 10 bases; bases with no gene match: 11. From germline, CDR1 is LNHDA and CDR2 SQIVND (reference sequence). The CDR3 length is 16 residues. The CDR3 nucleotides are TGTGCCACCTCCCCCAGGACTAGCGGGAGTGCCTACGAGCAGTACTTC. Protein: CATSPRTSGSAYEQYF.

The J gene is TRBJ1-4, the V gene TRBV5-6; the match to TRBD1 covers 7 bases. Germline loops: CDR1 SGHDT, CDR2 YYEEEE. The CDR3 sequence is 16 residues long. V trimming: 2 bases; J trimming: 4 bases; junction bases outside the gene matches: 8. The chain's CDR3 is CASSLYRGLSNEKLFF. The CDR3 region has the DNA TGTGCCAGCAGCTTATACAGGGGCCTTAGTAATGAAAAACTGTTTTTT.

This rearrangement joins TRBV30 to TRBJ1-3, with D possibly being TRBD1 (5 bases). Germline-derived CDR1 and CDR2 are GTSNPN and SVGIG (reference sequence). The germline V and J ends were trimmed by 3 bases and 4 bases, with 10 bases remaining between them. The CDR3 consists of 13 residues. The CDR3 nucleotides read TGTGCCTGGAGCCGGGGGTTAGGAAACACCATATATTTT. The encoded protein is CAWSRGLGNTIYF.

This chain uses TRBV6-5 with TRBJ1-2; 9 positions match TRBD1. V was pared by 0 bases and J by 8 bases, with 1 base of the junction left unmatched. CDR1 is MNHEY and CDR2 is SVGAGI in the germline V gene. The CDR3 has 13 residues. CDR3: CASSYSTGGGYTF. DNA for the CDR3: TGTGCCAGCAGTTACTCGACAGGGGGGGGCTACACCTTC.

V gene TRBV2 combines with J gene TRBJ2-1; a possible D gene is TRBD1 (5 bases). The V gene's germline CDR1 is SNHLY and CDR2 FYNNEI. V was cut by 4 bases and J by 0 bases, with 10 bases left in between. CDR3 length equals 15 residues. The CDR3 DNA sequence: TGTGCCAGCAGTGCGACAGCGAGCTCCTACAATGAGCAGTTCTTC. Residues: CASSATASSYNEQFF.

The genes are TRBV29-1 and TRBJ2-7; the D gene is possibly TRBD1 (6 bases). The CDR3 length is 12 residues. Trimming stripped 5 bases from V and 0 bases from J, with 8 bases between. CDR1 is SQVTM, CDR2 ANQGSEA, per germline. The CDR3 is CSVRGNSYEQYF. Written as DNA, the CDR3 is TGCAGCGTTAGGGGGAACTCCTACGAGCAGTACTTC.

V is TRBV13 and J is TRBJ2-7; TRBD2 matches at 13 bases. The V and J ends lost 4 bases and 7 bases, in that order; junction bases with no gene match: 10. CDR1 PRHDT and CDR2 FYEKMQ come from the germline V gene (reference sequence). The CDR3 loop spans 16 amino acids. As DNA, the CDR3 is TGTGCCAGCAGCTCTGAAGGACTAGCGGGAGAGAGGGAGCAGTACTTC. Translation gives CASSSEGLAGEREQYF.

This chain uses TRBV27 with TRBJ1-4; 9 bases fit TRBD1. This CDR3 has 15 amino acids. CDR1 and CDR2 from the germline V gene are MNHEY and SMNVEV (reference sequence). V lost 2 bases and J lost 8; bases outside the gene matches: 6. Written as DNA, the CDR3 is TGTGCCAGCAGTTTAAGGGGACAGGGAAGAGAAAAACTGTTTTTT. Residues: CASSLRGQGREKLFF.

This chain joins TRBV7-9 and TRBJ1-2; D possibly corresponds to TRBD1 (5 bases). Germline assignment: CDR1 SEHNR and CDR2 FQNEAQ (reference sequence). V gave up 7 bases and J gave up 4 bases, with 22 bases separating them. The CDR3 covers 16 residues. CDR3 amino acids: CASTLISTGLLYGYTF. The DNA of the CDR3 is TGTGCCAGCACGCTTATTTCGACGGGACTGCTCTATGGCTACACCTTC.

The chain combines TRBV30 with TRBJ1-4; maybe TRBD1 (5 bases). The CDR3 sequence is 13 residues long. Trimming shortened V by 0 bases and J by 8 bases, and 10 bases separated the two germline ends. The V gene's germline CDR1 is GTSNPN and CDR2 SVGIG (reference sequence). This chain's CDR3 is CAWSVQRGEKLFF. The CDR3 DNA is TGTGCCTGGAGTGTACAGCGGGGGGAAAAACTGTTTTTT.

This clone was found a few times. The chain has TRBV6-1 and TRBJ2-7; TRBD2 matches 8 bases. The V and J ends lost 7 bases and 6 bases, in that order; junction bases with no gene match: 14. The germline gives CDR1 MNHNS, CDR2 SASEGT. CDR3 length equals 15 residues. The CDR3 protein is CASNTVGSGSTEQYF. DNA of the CDR3: TGTGCCAGCAATACGGTAGGGAGCGGGAGCACCGAGCAGTACTTC.

V and J are TRBV5-1 and TRBJ1-5; D gene unclear. The V end was cut by 0 bases, the J end by 2 bases, with 6 bases between. Germline V gene lookup returns CDR1 SGHRS and CDR2 YFSETQ. CDR3 length equals 14 residues. The CDR3 DNA reads TGCGCCAGCAGCTTGGACGGGGGCAATCAGCCCCAGCATTTT. Protein sequence: CASSLDGGNQPQHF.

The rearrangement uses TRBV29-1 and TRBJ2-7; 7 bases line up with TRBD2. V was pared by 0 bases and J by 2 bases, with 7 bases of the junction left unmatched. The CDR3 is 15 amino acids. Germline CDR1 reads SQVTM; CDR2 reads ANQGSEA. The CDR3 region is CSVEEEREGTYEQYF. The DNA for the CDR3 is TGCAGCGTTGAAGAAGAAAGGGAGGGGACCTACGAGCAGTACTTC.

The rearrangement links TRBV4-1 to TRBJ2-1; TRBD2 matches at 8 bases. With V trimmed by 0 bases and J by 2 bases, 3 bases remained unmatched. Germline-derived CDR1 and CDR2 are MGHRA and YSYEKL. The CDR3 consists of 16 residues. The CDR3 bases are TGCGCCAGCAGCCAAGAAGGGGGACTAGCCTACAATGAGCAGTTCTTC. Amino acids: CASSQEGGLAYNEQFF.

This clone has more than one count but fewer than ten. This chain joins TRBV6-6 and TRBJ1-2; D is ambiguous. The germline V and J ends were trimmed by 10 bases and 3 bases, with 15 bases remaining between them. This CDR3 spans 13 amino acids. The germline V gene has CDR1 MNHNY and CDR2 SVGAGI (reference sequence). The CDR3, as DNA: TGTGCCAACTCCGGGAACCCCTACTATGGCTACACCTTC. Protein sequence: CANSGNPYYGYTF.

V usage is TRBV2 and J usage is TRBJ2-3, with a possible D match to TRBD2 (6 bases). The CDR3 extends over 15 amino acids. Germline V lookup: CDR1 SNHLY, CDR2 FYNNEI. The V end was cut by 7 bases, the J end by 0 bases, with 14 bases between. The CDR3 DNA is TGTGCCAGCACGGGAGCGGTTGCTAGCACAGATACGCAGTATTTT. Translating gives CASTGAVASTDTQYF.

The CDR3 DNA reads TGTGCCAGCAGTTACAACAGGGGATTCCACGAGCAGTACTTC. It encodes CASSYNRGFHEQYF. The rearrangement links TRBV6-5 to TRBJ2-5; TRBD1 aligns across 7 bases. The J call is doubtful: the DNA matches TRBJ2-7 better. CDR1 and CDR2 from the germline V gene are MNHEY and SVGAGI. CDR3 length: 14 residues.